This TCR beta chain appears in the sequencing data of a study of cytomegalovirus exposure and HLA in healthy donors. Comments on this clone: Antigen: not known.

The germline V and J ends were trimmed by 6 bases and 6 bases, with 12 bases remaining between them. Germline assignment: CDR1 MDHEN and CDR2 SYDVKM. The CDR3 is 13 residues long. Study-wide points: Diagnosis of cytomegalovirus status made by the classifier reportedly showed high specificity and sensitivity. For most TCR beta V segments, an earlier analysis put the productive rate at about 87% or about 30% of the time. Specific recognition of CMV antigens was confirmed in vitro for a few chains (all CMV-associated). Association of a missense DCLRE1C variant with TCR beta V- and J-gene trimming was reported in a later analysis.

PCR primers comprised 60 Vbeta and 13 Jbeta primers. Method: immunoSEQ multiplex PCR; TCRdb's copy keeps in-frame clones and lacks some. The sample shows roughly 150,000 clones, around 75% of them seen only once. Sequencing was performed on PBMCs. This clonotype originated in a man between 18 and 35 years old in good health and CMV-seropositive. The rearrangement joins TRBV28 to TRBJ1-5; D not resolved. DNA for the CDR3: TGTGCCAGCAGCCACCTAGTGGGTCAGCCCCAGCATTTT. Protein sequence: CASSHLVGQPQHF.